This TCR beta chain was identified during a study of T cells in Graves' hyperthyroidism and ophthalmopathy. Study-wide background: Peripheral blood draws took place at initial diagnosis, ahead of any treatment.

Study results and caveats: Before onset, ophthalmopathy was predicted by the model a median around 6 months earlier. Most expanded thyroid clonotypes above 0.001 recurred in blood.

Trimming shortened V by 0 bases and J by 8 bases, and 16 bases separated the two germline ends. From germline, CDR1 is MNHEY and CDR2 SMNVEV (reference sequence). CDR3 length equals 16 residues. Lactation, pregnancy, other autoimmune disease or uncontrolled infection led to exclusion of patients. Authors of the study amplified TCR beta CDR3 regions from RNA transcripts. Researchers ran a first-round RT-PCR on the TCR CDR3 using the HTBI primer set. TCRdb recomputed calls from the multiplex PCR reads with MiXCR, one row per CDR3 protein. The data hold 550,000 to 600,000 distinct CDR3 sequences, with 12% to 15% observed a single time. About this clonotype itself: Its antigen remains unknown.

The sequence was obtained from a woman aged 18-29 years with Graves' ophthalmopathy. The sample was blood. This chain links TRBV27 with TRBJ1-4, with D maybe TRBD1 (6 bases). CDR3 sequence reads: CASSLSPAGAREKLFF. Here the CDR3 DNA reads TGTGCCAGCAGTTTATCCCCGGCGGGGGCTCGGGAAAAACTGTTTTTT.